This T cell receptor (beta chain) was captured in a study of T cell responses to AZD1222 COVID-19 vaccine (TCRdb year 2021). In the study overall: AZD1222 recipients with second doses at about 4 weeks or about 12 weeks were pooled, because spike-specific TCR depth and breadth did not differ between schedules. A total of approximately 240 trial participants underwent TCR sequencing, of whom 207 had received two doses of AZD1222 and about 25 had received two doses of the MenACWY control vaccine. Trial participants were enrolled by age into 18-55, 56-69 and 70-plus year subgroups, with roughly 150, 30 and 60 TCR-sequenced participants respectively. Paper-wide results and their limitations: No day 14 peak-response samples were available, so repertoires were characterized only after the peak T cell response. The 56-69-year group was small, and its depth increase did not reach significance, likely because of low power. Participants were mostly white British and included more females than males, and it was suggested by the authors that clonal diversity may have been underestimated. The whole spike protein was spanned by vaccine-associated CD4 TCRs, and dominant responses were seen in regions 160-218 and 743-854. Conclusions about previously exposed vaccinees are limited because only five to seven AZD1222 recipients were SARS-CoV-2 seropositive at baseline. Spike-specific TCR breadth and depth rose significantly after two AZD1222 doses compared with day 0 and with MenACWY recipients. Nearly half of unique spike-specific TCRs reportedly recognized epitopes outside regions mutated in the B.1.351 and B.1.1.7 variants.

Notes on this clone: Its antigen target is currently unknown. The record has no base qualities; no much larger clone is one base away.

V loses 4 bases, J loses 1 base, and the germline ends lie 13 bases apart. The cysteine opens and the phenylalanine closes a CDR3 of 15 amino acids. The only DNA kept is the CDR3, 45 bases in frame from the first base. CDR1 and CDR2 were assigned from the germline V gene (reference sequence) as LGHDT and YNNKEL. The time point tag for this specimen amounts to: baseline before first vaccination. The vaccinee samples were drawn from two UK trials, COV001 and COV002, one of which was a single-blind randomized controlled phase 2/3 trial testing AZD1222 (ChAdOx1 nCoV-19) in healthy adults. For TCRbeta chain sequencing, PBMC samples from trial participants were taken at day 0 and at day 28 after the second dose. The CDR3 regions of human TCRbeta chains were analyzed by immunosequencing. The original pipeline was this. Repertoire TCRs were checked for matches against a reference library of SARS-CoV-2-specific TCRs that had been generated using the MIRA antigen-specificity platform. Breadth meant the fraction of unique TCRs that were SARS-CoV-2-associated, whereas depth meant the fraction of total T cells that were SARS-CoV-2-associated. Using the MIRA data, every spike-specific TCR was mapped to the spike region that the TCR reacted to and assigned to either a CD4 or a CD8 class. Log10-transformed breadth and depth values were compared by one-way ANOVA with Sidak's multiple comparisons tests. In its TCRdb copy, this immuneACCESS table keeps in-frame sequences only and misses some clones. Where compared with another copy, unresolved V genes explain less than half of these, and the others have no known cause. V and J calls and clone size come straight from that table; D and trimming were deduced from the DNA. This sample has 150,000 to 200,000 clones in its table, and approximately 90% of those were observed once. The ten biggest clones cover 2.5% to 3.5% of the sample.

The sequence was collected from an adult in good health. The chain uses TRBV3-1 (or the pseudogene TRBV3-2) and TRBJ2-5, with a tentative D gene TRBD1 over 5 matching bases. Sequenced material: peripheral blood, taken on day 0 of AZD1222 vaccination. The DNA sequence is given as TGTGCCAGCAGCCTTAGCTGGGGCCTCCAAGAGACCCAGTACTTC. It translates as CASSLSWGLQETQYF.